This entry describes one T cell receptor (beta chain). The antigen remains unidentified. V was trimmed by 3 bases and J by 1 base, leaving 7 bases between them. The CDR3 loop spans 13 amino acids. Per the germline V gene, CDR1 is SEHNR and CDR2 is FQNEAQ (reference sequence). Some clones are missing from TCRdb's copy, which holds only in-frame ones; the method was immunoSEQ multiplex PCR. The sample includes approximately 82,000 clones, 60% to 70% of them seen just once. These data are taken from a study of shared clonotypes between healthy human individuals. Study overall: Sampling drew on donors who were a couple of women and a few men aged 18 to 49.

Healthy HIV-negative adults with no recent acute infections or vaccinations were recruited as donors. CD8 memory merged CD45RO+ with CCR7-negative CD45RA+ TemRA cells. Notes on the study in general: Unshared clonotypes carried lower generation probabilities than those common to all four donors.

The material sequenced was memory CD8+ T cells sorted from blood. Indicated subset: CD45RO+ cells pooled with CCR7-negative TemRA cells. This chain joins TRBV7-9 and TRBJ2-7, with no clear D. The sequence was collected from a man aged 25-45 years in good health. CDR3 amino acids: CASSFLKSYEQYF. The CDR3, as DNA: TGTGCCAGCAGCTTCCTTAAATCCTACGAGCAGTACTTC.